The clone carrying this T cell receptor beta chain was observed a few times. Antigen specificity is unknown. Time point given: longitudinal time-point 1 (baseline). This entry is derived from a study of neurological immune-mediated disorders. General study points: TCR clonal expansion peaked in HTLV-1-associated myelopathy patients and was lowest in multiple sclerosis patients.

5'RACE employing 10-nucleotide random UMIs yielded the cDNA. Over 170 million TCR-beta sequences from 15-18 subjects came out of each sequencing run. TCRdb ran MiXCR on the 5' RACE reads and lists one entry per CDR3 protein. The sample holds about 57,000 distinct CDR3 sequences; roughly 10% are singletons and the top ten take about 6.3%. Germline V gene sequence: CDR1 DFQATT, CDR2 SNEGSKA (reference sequence). Trimming cost V 4 bases and J 5 bases, with 18 bases left between them. The CDR3 is made up of 15 amino acids. This chain connects TRBV20-1 to TRBJ1-5, with D possibly being TRBD1 (6 bases). This TCR was recovered from a male donor with HTLV-1-associated myelopathy (HAM/TSP). Sequencing used PBMCs. CDR3 residues: CSAKKDEGGHQPQHF. The DNA for the CDR3 is TGCAGTGCTAAGAAGGACGAGGGGGGGCATCAGCCCCAGCATTTT.